Shown below are 15 T cell receptor beta chains from a single sample sequenced in a study of shared clonotypes between healthy human individuals. Produced via immunoSEQ multiplex PCR; TCRdb's table is partial and in-frame only. Of a few million clones listed, over 85% are singletons. The sequenced sample was naive CD4+ T cells from PBMCs. The subset was: CD45RA+ positively selected. The receptor set was obtained from a young man in good health. Some clones in this sample may be carry-over from other donors' samples.

This chain links TRBV5-1 with TRBJ1-4; perhaps TRBD1 as D (5 bases). The germline gives CDR1 SGHRS, CDR2 YFSETQ. Trimming stripped 4 bases from V and 3 bases from J, with 10 bases between. The length of the CDR3 is 14 residues. This CDR3 is CASSPGDANEKLFF. DNA of the CDR3: TGCGCCAGCAGCCCCGGGGACGCTAATGAAAAACTGTTTTTT.

The chain joins TRBV7-8 to TRBJ2-5; D may be TRBD2 (5 bases). The germline gives CDR1 SGHVS, CDR2 FQNEAQ. The V gene lost 5 bases and the J gene lost 7 bases, with 23 bases spanning the gap. The CDR3 totals 16 residues. DNA of the CDR3: TGTGCCAGCAGCACTAGGACGGATCGGGCGGTCTGGACCCAGTACTTC. Translating it yields CASSTRTDRAVWTQYF.

This rearrangement joins TRBV28 to TRBJ1-1, with 7 positions matching TRBD1. The CDR3 length is 14 residues. The germline V gene has CDR1 MDHEN and CDR2 SYDVKM. V gave up 6 bases and J gave up 5 bases; unmatched junction bases: 9. In DNA form, the CDR3 reads TGTGCCAGCAGGCTTACAGGGGTTTGGACTGAAGCTTTCTTT. Its translation is CASRLTGVWTEAFF.

The CDR3 coding sequence is TGTGCCAGCAGTTTGAGCCGTTGGGGTCCGAGCTCTGGGGCCAACGTCCTGACTTTC. Residues: CASSLSRWGPSSGANVLTF. This chain uses TRBV28 with TRBJ2-6; D call uncertain. Between the trimmed V and J ends, which lost 3 bases and 0 bases, there was a span of 18 bases. CDR3 length: 19 residues. The germline gives CDR1 MDHEN, CDR2 SYDVKM.

The CDR3: CASSSLGDARRSGYTF. The CDR3, as DNA: TGTGCCAGCAGTTCGCTGGGGGACGCACGAAGGTCTGGCTACACCTTC. The chain uses TRBV28 and TRBJ1-2; D might be TRBD1 (5 bases). The CDR3 contains 16 residues. Germline V gives CDR1 MDHEN, CDR2 SYDVKM. The V end was cut by 4 bases, the J end by 7 bases, with 22 bases between.

In the case of this clone: It is likely a read error, because the conserved phenylalanine at the end of the CDR3 is missing. Because the CDR3's place on the DNA is in doubt, the DNA is left out and the CDR3 is given as listed by TCRdb. This chain links TRBV21-1 with TRBJ2-7; TRBD2, as called in the table, went unchecked against the DNA. TRBV21-1 counts as a pseudogene. Termini included, the CDR3 measures 11 amino acids. The CDR3 here is CASSHGRDGIS.

The chain combines TRBV2 with TRBJ2-3, with TRBD2 matching over 10 bases. V shed 7 bases, J shed 5 bases, and the junction held 3 bases outside the gene matches. Germline CDR1 SNHLY, CDR2 FYNNEI. The CDR3 consists of 13 residues. CDR3 loop: CASNPSGRDTQYF. For the CDR3, the DNA is TGTGCCAGCAACCCTAGCGGGAGAGATACGCAGTATTTT. Filled out from reference TRBV2 and TRBJ2-3, the complete variable domain reads EPEVTQTPSHQVTQMGQEVILRCVPISNHLYFYWYRQILGQKVEFLVSFYNNEISEKSEIFDDQFSVERPDGSNFTLKIRSTKLEDSAMYFCASNPSGRDTQYFGPGTRLTVL.

V and J are TRBV5-1 and TRBJ1-2; no firm D call. The germline V gene encodes CDR1 SGHRS and CDR2 YFSETQ. Deletions cut 0 bases from V and 6 bases from J, with 6 bases between. The CDR3 covers 12 residues. The CDR3 region has the DNA TGCGCCAGCAGCTTGGAAAGCAATGGCTACACCTTC. Residues: CASSLESNGYTF.

The chain joins TRBV7-2 to TRBJ2-3; D possibly corresponds to TRBD2 (6 bases). Germline V lookup: CDR1 SGHTA, CDR2 FQGNSA. The CDR3 has 15 residues. With 6 bases removed from V and 0 bases from J, the gap between germline ends came to 13 bases. Written as DNA, the CDR3 is TGTGCCAGCAGTCGTGCGGGGCGAAGCACAGATACGCAGTATTTT. Translation: CASSRAGRSTDTQYF. Full variable domain (rest looked up from reference TRBV7-2 and TRBJ2-3): GAGVSQSPSNKVTEKGKDVELRCDPISGHTALYWYRQSLGQGLEFLIYFQGNSAPDKSGLPSDRFSAERTGGSVSTLTIQRTQQEDSAVYLCASSRAGRSTDTQYFGPGTRLTVL.

Of note for this clone: A much larger clone differs by one base, so this may be a read error. V gene TRBV11-3 combines with J gene TRBJ2-1, with 11 bases lining up with TRBD2. The CDR3 is 15 residues long. V was pared by 6 bases and J by 4 bases, with 5 bases of the junction left unmatched. Germline V gene lookup returns CDR1 SGHNT and CDR2 YENEEA. CDR3 loop: CASSSGLAGYNEQFF. DNA for the CDR3: TGTGCCAGCAGTTCCGGACTAGCGGGTTACAATGAGCAGTTCTTC.

This clone is a singleton in its sample. The rearrangement links TRBV5-4 to TRBJ1-1; maybe TRBD1 (5 bases). This CDR3 spans 15 amino acids. V lost 4 bases and J 2 bases, leaving 15 bases between the germline ends. Germline V gives CDR1 SGHNT, CDR2 YYREEE (reference sequence). The CDR3 protein is CASSPPQGTNTEAFF. The CDR3 nucleotides read TGTGCCAGCAGCCCTCCCCAAGGGACCAACACTGAAGCTTTCTTT.

The chain is built from TRBV7-9 and TRBJ2-2, with 8 bases lining up with TRBD1. Trimming removed 1 base from V and 4 bases from J; junction bases left unmatched: 5. Germline loops: CDR1 SEHNR, CDR2 FQNEAQ (reference sequence). This CDR3 contains 16 residues. The CDR3 nucleotides are TGTGCCAGCAGCTTAGGACAGGGGACGGGCACCGGGGAGCTGTTTTTT. It encodes CASSLGQGTGTGELFF.

A note on this clone: This sample also contains other DNA sequences that code for the same CDR3. The genes are TRBV4-1 and TRBJ2-1; D ambiguous. CDR1 and CDR2 (germline): MGHRA, YSYEKL. Trimming removed 0 bases at V and 7 bases at J, with 4 bases between. The CDR3 extends over 12 amino acids. CDR3 sequence (DNA): TGCGCCAGCAGCCAAGACGGTAATGAGCAGTTCTTC. The encoded protein is CASSQDGNEQFF.

Turning to this clone: Other nucleotide sequences from this sample produce the same CDR3. The V gene is TRBV4-1, the J gene TRBJ2-7; 7 positions agree with TRBD1. V lost 4 bases to trimming and J lost 0 bases; unmatched junction nucleotides: 6. The CDR3 loop spans 15 amino acids. CDR1 and CDR2 from the germline V gene are MGHRA and YSYEKL. CDR3 residues: CASSRGQASSYEQYF. The DNA for the CDR3 is TGCGCCAGCAGCCGCGGACAGGCCTCCTCCTACGAGCAGTACTTC.

In nucleotides, the CDR3 is TGTGCCAGCAGCTTCTTGGCGGGTTTTAACACCGGGGAGCTGTTTTTT. Protein: CASSFLAGFNTGELFF. The chain combines TRBV7-2 with TRBJ2-2; a possible D gene is TRBD2 (5 bases). Trimming took 3 bases from V and 2 from J, leaving 13 bases between them. This CDR3 has 16 amino acids. Germline lookup yields CDR1 SGHTA and CDR2 FQGNSA.